The sample holds a few counts of the clone carrying this T cell receptor beta chain. Antigen specificity is unknown. Researchers tagged individual cDNA molecules with unique molecular identifiers. TCRdb itself ran the 5' RACE reads through MiXCR, one entry per CDR3 protein. The sample includes more than 95,000 distinct CDR3 sequences, roughly 9.6% of them seen just once. The data were taken from a study of early T cells in non-severe SARS-CoV-2 infection. At the level of the study: Chains stayed unpaired after sequencing of bulk RNA from unsorted whole blood. The study, taken as a whole, reports: Matching results from VDJdb favored anti-spike CD8 responses, leaving private and CD4 specificities undetected.

The length of the CDR3 is 12 residues. Trimming took 3 bases from V and 3 from J, leaving 7 bases between them. Germline CDR1 is SGHNT and CDR2 is YYREEE (reference sequence). Sequenced material: whole blood, taken at baseline. This sequence was found in an adult who was a healthcare worker with PCR-confirmed SARS-CoV-2 infection or an uninfected control (not recorded which). This sequence joins TRBV5-4 and TRBJ2-7; a possible D gene is TRBD2 (5 bases). This chain's CDR3 is CASSWEFYEQYF. The CDR3 region has the DNA TGTGCCAGCAGCTGGGAGTTCTACGAGCAGTACTTC.